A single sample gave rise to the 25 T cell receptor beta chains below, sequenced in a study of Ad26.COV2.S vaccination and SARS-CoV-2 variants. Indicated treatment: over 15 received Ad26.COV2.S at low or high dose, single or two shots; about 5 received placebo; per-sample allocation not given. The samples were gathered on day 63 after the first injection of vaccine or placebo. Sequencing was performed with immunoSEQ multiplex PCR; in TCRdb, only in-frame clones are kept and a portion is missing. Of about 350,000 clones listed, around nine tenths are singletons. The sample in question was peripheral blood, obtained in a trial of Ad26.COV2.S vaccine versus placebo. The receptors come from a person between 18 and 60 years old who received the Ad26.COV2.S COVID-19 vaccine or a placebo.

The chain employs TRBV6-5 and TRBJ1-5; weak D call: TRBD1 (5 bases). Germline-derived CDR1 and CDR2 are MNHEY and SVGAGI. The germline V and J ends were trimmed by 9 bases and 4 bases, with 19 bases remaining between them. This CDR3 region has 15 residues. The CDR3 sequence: CASKDRDRDNQPQHF. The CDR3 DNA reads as TGTGCCAGTAAAGACCGGGACCGAGATAATCAGCCCCAGCATTTT.

The CDR3: CASSFQGGWTFF. As DNA, the CDR3 is TGTGCCAGCAGTTTTCAGGGAGGATGGACTTTCTTT. The chain is built from TRBV28 and TRBJ1-1; maybe TRBD1 (5 bases). The ends were cut back, 3 bases at V and 12 bases at J, with 14 bases in the middle. Germline loops: CDR1 MDHEN, CDR2 SYDVKM. The CDR3 spans 12 residues. Supplemented by reference TRBV28 and TRBJ1-1, the full variable domain reads DVKVTQSSRYLVKRTGEKVFLECVQDMDHENMFWYRQDPGLGLRLIYFSYDVKMKEKGDIPEGYSVSREKKERFSLILESASTNQTSMYLCASSFQGGWTFFGQGTRLTVV.

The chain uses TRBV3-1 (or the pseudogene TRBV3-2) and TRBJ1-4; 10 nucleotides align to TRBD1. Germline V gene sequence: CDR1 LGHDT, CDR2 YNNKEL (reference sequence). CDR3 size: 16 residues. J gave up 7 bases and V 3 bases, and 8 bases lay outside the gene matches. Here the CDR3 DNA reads TGTGCCAGCAGCCAGATTAGACAGGGGGCTGGTGAAAAACTGTTTTTT. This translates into CASSQIRQGAGEKLFF.

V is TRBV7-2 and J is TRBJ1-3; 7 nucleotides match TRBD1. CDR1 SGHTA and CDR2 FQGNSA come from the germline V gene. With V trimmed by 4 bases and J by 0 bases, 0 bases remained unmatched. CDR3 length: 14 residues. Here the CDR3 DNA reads TGTGCCAGCAGCTGGGACAGCTCTGGAAACACCATATATTTT. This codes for CASSWDSSGNTIYF.

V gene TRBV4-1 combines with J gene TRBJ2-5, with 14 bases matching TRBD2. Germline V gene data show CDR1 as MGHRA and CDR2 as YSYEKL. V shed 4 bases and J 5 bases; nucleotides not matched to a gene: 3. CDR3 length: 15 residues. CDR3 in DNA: TGCGCCAGCAGCCGGGGACTAGCGGGAGTTGAGACCCAGTACTTC. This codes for CASSRGLAGVETQYF.

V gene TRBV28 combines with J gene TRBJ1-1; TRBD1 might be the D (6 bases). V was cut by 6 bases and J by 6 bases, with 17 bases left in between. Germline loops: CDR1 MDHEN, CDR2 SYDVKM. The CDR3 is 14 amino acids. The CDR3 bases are TGTGCCAGCAGCGGTCACAGGGAAATGGCTGAAGCTTTCTTT. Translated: CASSGHREMAEAFF.

The CDR3 loop reads CASSAITSAGMGYGYTF. CDR3 coding DNA: TGTGCCAGCAGCGCTATCACCTCCGCGGGGATGGGCTATGGCTACACCTTC. The gene calls are TRBV9 and TRBJ1-2; D uncertain. The germline V gene has CDR1 SGDLS and CDR2 YYNGEE. Trimming removed 3 bases from V and 4 bases from J, with 22 bases in between. This CDR3 comprises 17 residues.

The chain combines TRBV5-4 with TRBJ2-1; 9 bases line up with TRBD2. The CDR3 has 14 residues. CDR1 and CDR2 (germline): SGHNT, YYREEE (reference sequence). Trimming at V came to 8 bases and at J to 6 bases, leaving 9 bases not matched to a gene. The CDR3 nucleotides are TGTGCCAGTGGTTGGACTAGCGCATCCAATGAGCAGTTCTTC. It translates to CASGWTSASNEQFF.

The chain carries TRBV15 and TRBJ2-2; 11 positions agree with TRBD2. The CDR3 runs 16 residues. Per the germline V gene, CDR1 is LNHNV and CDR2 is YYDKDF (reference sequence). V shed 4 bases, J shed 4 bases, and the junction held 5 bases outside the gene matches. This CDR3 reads CATSNRLAGRTGELFF. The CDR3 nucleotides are TGTGCCACCAGCAACCGACTAGCGGGACGCACCGGGGAGCTGTTTTTT. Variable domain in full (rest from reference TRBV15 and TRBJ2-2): DAMVIQNPRYQVTQFGKPVTLSCSQTLNHNVMYWYQQKSSQAPKLLFHYYDKDFNNEADTPDNFQSRRPNTSFCFLDIRSPGLGDTAMYLCATSNRLAGRTGELFFGEGSRLTVL.

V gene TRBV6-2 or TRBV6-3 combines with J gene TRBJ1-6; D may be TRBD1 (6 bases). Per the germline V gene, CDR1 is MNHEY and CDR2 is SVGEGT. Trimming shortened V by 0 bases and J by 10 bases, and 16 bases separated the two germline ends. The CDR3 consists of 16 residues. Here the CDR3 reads CASSYSVQGRSSPLHF. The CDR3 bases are TGTGCCAGCAGTTACTCTGTTCAGGGGAGGAGCTCACCCCTCCACTTT.

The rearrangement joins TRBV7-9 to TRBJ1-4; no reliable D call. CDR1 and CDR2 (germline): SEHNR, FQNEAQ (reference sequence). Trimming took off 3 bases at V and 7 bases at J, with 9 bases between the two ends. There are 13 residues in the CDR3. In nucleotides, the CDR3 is TGTGCCAGCAGCTTTCGCGAGGTTGAAAAACTGTTTTTT. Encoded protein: CASSFREVEKLFF.

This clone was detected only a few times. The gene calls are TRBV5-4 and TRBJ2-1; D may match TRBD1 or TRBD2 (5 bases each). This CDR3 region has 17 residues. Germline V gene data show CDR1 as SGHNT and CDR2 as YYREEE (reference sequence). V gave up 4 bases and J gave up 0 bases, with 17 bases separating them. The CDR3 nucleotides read TGTGCCAGCAGCAGGGGTAGCTGGGGGAACTCCTACAATGAGCAGTTCTTC. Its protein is CASSRGSWGNSYNEQFF.

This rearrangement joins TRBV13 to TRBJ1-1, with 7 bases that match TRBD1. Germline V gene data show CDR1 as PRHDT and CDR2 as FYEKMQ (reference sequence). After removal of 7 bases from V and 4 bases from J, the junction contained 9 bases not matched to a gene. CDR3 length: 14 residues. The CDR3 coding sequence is TGTGCCAGCACCCAAGGGGGCGCTTCCACTGAAGCTTTCTTT. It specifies CASTQGGASTEAFF.

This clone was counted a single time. CDR3 nucleotides: TGCGCCAGCAGTTTCAGGGAAACTGAAGCTTTCTTT. This gives the protein CASSFRETEAFF. This sequence joins TRBV10-2 and TRBJ1-1; weak D call: TRBD1 (5 bases). The ends were cut back, 5 bases at V and 5 bases at J, with 9 bases in the middle. Germline assignment: CDR1 WSHSY and CDR2 SAAADI. This CDR3 contains 12 residues.

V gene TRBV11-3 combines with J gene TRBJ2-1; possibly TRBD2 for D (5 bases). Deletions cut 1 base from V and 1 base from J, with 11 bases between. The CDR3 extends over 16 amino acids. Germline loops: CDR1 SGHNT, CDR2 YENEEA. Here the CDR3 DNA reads TGTGCCAGCAGCTTAGGTCTGGCGGGTTCCTACAATGAGCAGTTCTTC. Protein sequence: CASSLGLAGSYNEQFF.

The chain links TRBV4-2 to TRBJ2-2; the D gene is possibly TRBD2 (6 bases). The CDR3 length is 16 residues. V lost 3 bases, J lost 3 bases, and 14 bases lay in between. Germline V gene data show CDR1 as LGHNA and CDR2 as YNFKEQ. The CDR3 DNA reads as TGTGCCAGCAGCCAGGCCGGGACTTCCGACACCGGGGAGCTGTTTTTT. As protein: CASSQAGTSDTGELFF.

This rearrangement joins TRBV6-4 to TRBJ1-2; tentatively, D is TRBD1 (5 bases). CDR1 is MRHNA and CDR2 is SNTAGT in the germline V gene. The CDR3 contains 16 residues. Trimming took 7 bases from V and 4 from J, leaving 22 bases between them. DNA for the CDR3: TGTGCCAGCATCTCCGTCATAGGGTCAGGGTTCTATGGCTACACCTTC. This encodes CASISVIGSGFYGYTF.

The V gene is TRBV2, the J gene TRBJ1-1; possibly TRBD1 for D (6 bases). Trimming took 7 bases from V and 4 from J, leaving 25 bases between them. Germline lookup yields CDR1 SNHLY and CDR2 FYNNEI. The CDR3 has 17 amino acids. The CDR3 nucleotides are TGTGCCAGCAAGCGTCAAAACTTGCAGGGGTGGTCCACTGAAGCTTTCTTT. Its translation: CASKRQNLQGWSTEAFF.

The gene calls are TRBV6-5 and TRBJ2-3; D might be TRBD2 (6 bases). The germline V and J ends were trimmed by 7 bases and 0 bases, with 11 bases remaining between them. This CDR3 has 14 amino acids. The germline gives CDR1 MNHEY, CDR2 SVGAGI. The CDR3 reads CASKKLASTDTQYF. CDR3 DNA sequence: TGTGCCAGCAAAAAACTAGCTAGCACAGATACGCAGTATTTT.

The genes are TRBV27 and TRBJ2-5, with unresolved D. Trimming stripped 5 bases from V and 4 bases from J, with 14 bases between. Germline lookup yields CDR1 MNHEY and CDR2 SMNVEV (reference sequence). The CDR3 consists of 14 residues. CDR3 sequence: CASSTSRRGETQYF. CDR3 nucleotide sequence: TGTGCCAGCAGTACCTCCAGAAGAGGAGAGACCCAGTACTTC.

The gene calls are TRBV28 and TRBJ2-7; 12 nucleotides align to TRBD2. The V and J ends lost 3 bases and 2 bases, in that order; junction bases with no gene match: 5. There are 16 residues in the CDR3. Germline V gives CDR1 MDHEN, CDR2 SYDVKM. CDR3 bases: TGTGCCAGCAGTTTCCCTCGACTAGCGGGAGCCTACGAGCAGTACTTC. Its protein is CASSFPRLAGAYEQYF.

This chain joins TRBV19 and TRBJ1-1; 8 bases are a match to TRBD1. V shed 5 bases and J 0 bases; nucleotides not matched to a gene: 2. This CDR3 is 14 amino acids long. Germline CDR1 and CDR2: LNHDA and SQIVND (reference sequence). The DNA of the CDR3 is TGTGCCAGTAGTGTACAGGGGGTGAACACTGAAGCTTTCTTT. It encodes CASSVQGVNTEAFF.

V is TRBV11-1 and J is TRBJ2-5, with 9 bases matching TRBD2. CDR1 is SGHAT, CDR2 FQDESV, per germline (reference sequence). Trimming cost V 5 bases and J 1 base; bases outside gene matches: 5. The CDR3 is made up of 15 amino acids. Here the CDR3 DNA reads TGTGCCAGCAGCCTTAGCGGGGGACTCCAAGAGACCCAGTACTTC. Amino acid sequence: CASSLSGGLQETQYF.

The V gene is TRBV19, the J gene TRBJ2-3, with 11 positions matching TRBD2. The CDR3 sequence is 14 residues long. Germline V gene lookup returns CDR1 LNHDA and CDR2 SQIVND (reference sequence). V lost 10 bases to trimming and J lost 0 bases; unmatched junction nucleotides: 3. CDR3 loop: CAISSGGSTDTQYF. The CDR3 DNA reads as TGTGCCATTTCTAGCGGGGGGAGCACAGATACGCAGTATTTT.

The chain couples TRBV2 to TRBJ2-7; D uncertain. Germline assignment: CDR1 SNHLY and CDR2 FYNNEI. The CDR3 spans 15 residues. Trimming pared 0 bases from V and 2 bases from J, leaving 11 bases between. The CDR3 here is CASSEAEGSTYEQYF. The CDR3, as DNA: TGTGCCAGCAGTGAAGCAGAAGGCAGCACCTACGAGCAGTACTTC.